The 30 T cell receptor beta chains reported below all come from one sample, sequenced in a study of T cell changes during pregnancy in multiple sclerosis. The assay was immunoSEQ multiplex PCR, and TCRdb's table has in-frame clones only and misses some. This table holds around 69,000 clones, more than 75% found once. This specimen consisted of peripheral blood, obtained in the third trimester of pregnancy. These receptor sequences come from a female donor with multiple sclerosis, enrolled in a pregnancy study.

CDR3: CASSFTAGGDEQYF. CDR3 nucleotide sequence: TGTGCCAGCAGTTTTACGGCGGGAGGGGACGAGCAGTACTTC. The rearrangement uses TRBV7-3 and TRBJ2-7; 9 bases map to TRBD2. V lost 6 bases, J lost 5 bases, and 8 bases stayed unmatched. Looked up from germline, CDR1 is SGHTA and CDR2 is FQGTGA. This CDR3 has 14 amino acids.

The V and J genes are TRBV6-5 and TRBJ1-1, with 8 bases aligning to TRBD1. Germline CDR1 is MNHEY and CDR2 is SVGAGI. V shed 6 bases and J 4 bases; nucleotides not matched to a gene: 7. CDR3 length equals 14 residues. This CDR3 is CASRRTGTGTEAFF. In DNA form, the CDR3 reads TGTGCCAGCAGACGGACAGGGACGGGCACTGAAGCTTTCTTT.

V usage is TRBV4-3 and J usage is TRBJ2-1, with 8 bases lining up with TRBD1. The germline gives CDR1 LGHNA, CDR2 YSLEER. The V gene end was trimmed by 1 base and the J gene end by 11 bases; junction bases not matched to a gene: 7. The CDR3 covers 14 residues. The CDR3 reads CASSQVGTGSQQFF. The CDR3 coding sequence is TGCGCCAGCAGCCAAGTAGGGACAGGATCTCAGCAGTTCTTC.

This sequence joins TRBV5-1 and TRBJ2-1; D call uncertain. Germline V gene lookup returns CDR1 SGHRS and CDR2 YFSETQ. V was shortened by 4 bases and J by 1 base, with 12 bases between the two germline ends. The CDR3 loop spans 15 amino acids. The CDR3 DNA sequence: TGCGCCAGCAGCCCTGGCATGGTGTCCTACAATGAGCAGTTCTTC. Its protein product is CASSPGMVSYNEQFF.

Written as DNA, the CDR3 is TGTGCCAGCCGGGACAGGGGCTGGTCTGGAAACACCATATATTTT. Residues: CASRDRGWSGNTIYF. The chain has TRBV2 and TRBJ1-3; 10 positions match TRBD1. The CDR3 covers 15 residues. V lost 8 bases to trimming and J lost 1 base; unmatched junction nucleotides: 5. In germline, CDR1 is SNHLY, CDR2 FYNNEI. Complete variable domain (other parts from reference TRBV2 and TRBJ1-3): EPEVTQTPSHQVTQMGQEVILRCVPISNHLYFYWYRQILGQKVEFLVSFYNNEISEKSEIFDDQFSVERPDGSNFTLKIRSTKLEDSAMYFCASRDRGWSGNTIYFGEGSWLTVV.

V is TRBV6-4 and J is TRBJ2-3; 8 nucleotides line up with TRBD2. The ends lost 4 bases at V and 2 bases at J; junction bases unmatched: 2. Germline CDR1 and CDR2: MRHNA and SNTAGT. The CDR3 length is 14 residues. The CDR3 spells CASSAGGATDTQYF. For the CDR3, the DNA is TGTGCCAGCAGTGCCGGGGGGGCCACAGATACGCAGTATTTT.

DNA for the CDR3: TGTGCCAGCGGGCGGGGCGGGGATACTGAAGCTTTCTTT. Translation gives CASGRGGDTEAFF. The chain has TRBV28 and TRBJ1-1; perhaps TRBD1 as D (5 bases). Germline lookup yields CDR1 MDHEN and CDR2 SYDVKM. Trimming cost V 8 bases and J 5 bases, with 15 bases left between them. The CDR3 contains 13 residues.

The chain couples TRBV9 to TRBJ2-5; D perhaps matches TRBD2 (6 bases). Germline-derived CDR1 and CDR2 are SGDLS and YYNGEE. This CDR3 comprises 15 residues. V lost 4 bases and J lost 2, with 15 bases in between. CDR3 in amino acids: CASSPITGTQETQYF. CDR3 coding DNA: TGTGCCAGCAGCCCCATCACCGGGACTCAAGAGACCCAGTACTTC.

The chain uses TRBV6-6 and TRBJ1-4; no reliable D call. Trimming stripped 7 bases from V and 8 bases from J, with 17 bases between. This CDR3 contains 14 residues. CDR1 is MNHNY and CDR2 is SVGAGI in the germline V gene (reference sequence). CDR3 residues: CASNLGGSGEKLFF. The CDR3 region has the DNA TGTGCCAGCAACCTAGGCGGTAGCGGGGAAAAACTGTTTTTT.

The rearrangement links TRBV6-6 to TRBJ1-1, with a possible D match to TRBD1 (5 bases). V was shortened by 9 bases and J by 4 bases, with 15 bases between the two germline ends. The length of the CDR3 is 13 residues. Germline CDR1 MNHNY, CDR2 SVGAGI (reference sequence). CDR3 in amino acids: CASSQGESTEAFF. CDR3 coding DNA: TGTGCCAGTTCGCAGGGTGAGAGCACTGAAGCTTTCTTT.

J is TRBJ2-5 and V is TRBV9, with 9 bases lining up with TRBD1. This CDR3 is 15 amino acids long. J gave up 5 bases and V 4 bases, and 9 bases lay outside the gene matches. The germline gives CDR1 SGDLS, CDR2 YYNGEE. This CDR3 reads CASSSLQGAGETQYF. CDR3 bases: TGTGCCAGCAGCTCCCTACAGGGGGCCGGGGAGACCCAGTACTTC.

This sequence joins TRBV5-1 and TRBJ2-7; no clear D. Trimming took off 3 bases at V and 6 bases at J, with 13 bases between the two ends. This CDR3 comprises 13 residues. Germline CDR1 SGHRS, CDR2 YFSETQ. CDR3 nucleotides: TGCGCCAGCAGCTCCGGGTCCCCTCGCGAGCAGTACTTC. It is translated as CASSSGSPREQYF.

The J gene is TRBJ1-6, the V gene TRBV7-3; TRBD1 matches 7 bases. Germline V gene lookup returns CDR1 SGHTA and CDR2 FQGTGA. The CDR3 length is 18 residues. J lost 11 bases, V lost 5 bases, and 21 bases had no gene match. CDR3 bases: TGTGCCAGCAGCCCAACAGGGGTTAGGGATGTATCGTTAACACCCCTCCACTTT. Translating it yields CASSPTGVRDVSLTPLHF. The full variable domain, in which reference TRBV7-3 and TRBJ1-6 provide the parts outside the CDR3, is GAGVSQTPSNKVTEKGKYVELRCDPISGHTALYWYRQSLGQGPEFLIYFQGTGAADDSGLPNDRFFAVRPEGSVSTLKIQRTERGDSAVYLCASSPTGVRDVSLTPLHFGNGTRLTVT.

CDR3 in amino acids: CASSMVGGFIYGYTF. Written as DNA, the CDR3 is TGTGCCAGTAGTATGGTGGGGGGTTTTATCTATGGCTACACCTTC. V usage is TRBV19 and J usage is TRBJ1-2, with D possibly matching TRBD1 (5 bases). CDR3 size: 15 residues. Trimming removed 3 bases at V and 4 bases at J, with 15 bases between. Per germline, CDR1 LNHDA and CDR2 SQIVND (reference sequence).

The chain has TRBV29-1 and TRBJ2-7, with 9 bases fitting TRBD1. V was pared by 5 bases and J by 3 bases, with 5 bases of the junction left unmatched. This CDR3 contains 13 residues. The germline gives CDR1 SQVTM, CDR2 ANQGSEA. The CDR3 DNA reads TGCAGCGTTAGGACAGGGGAACGCTACGAGCAGTACTTC. Amino acids: CSVRTGERYEQYF.

The chain employs TRBV7-9 and TRBJ2-7; perhaps TRBD1 as D (5 bases). This CDR3 contains 14 residues. V lost 7 bases, J lost 0 bases, and 13 bases lay in between. Germline loops: CDR1 SEHNR, CDR2 FQNEAQ (reference sequence). CDR3 in DNA: TGTGCCAGCACTGGCGACAGTCGCTCCTACGAGCAGTACTTC. Encoded protein: CASTGDSRSYEQYF.

The gene calls are TRBV29-1 and TRBJ1-2; TRBD1 is a possible D gene (5 bases). V was clipped by 4 bases and J by 5 bases, with 14 bases between them. This CDR3 region has 13 residues. Per germline, CDR1 SQVTM and CDR2 ANQGSEA. For the CDR3, the DNA is TGCAGCGTTGGAGAGGGGCAGGGATATGGCTACACCTTC. It specifies CSVGEGQGYGYTF.

This chain connects TRBV27 to TRBJ2-1, with 7 positions matching TRBD1. Trimming cost V 3 bases and J 6 bases; bases outside gene matches: 5. CDR1 and CDR2 from the germline V gene are MNHEY and SMNVEV (reference sequence). The CDR3 covers 14 residues. This CDR3 reads CASSFLGTANEQFF. Written as DNA, the CDR3 is TGTGCCAGCAGTTTCCTCGGGACAGCCAATGAGCAGTTCTTC.

J is TRBJ1-4 and V is TRBV19; maybe TRBD1 (5 bases). Germline assignment: CDR1 LNHDA and CDR2 SQIVND (reference sequence). V lost 3 bases and J 7 bases, leaving 15 bases between the germline ends. CDR3 length: 15 residues. For the CDR3, the DNA is TGTGCCAGTAGTATGTACGGAGATAGGGGTGAAAAACTGTTTTTT. Protein: CASSMYGDRGEKLFF.

The chain combines TRBV5-5 with TRBJ2-7; 8 bases align to TRBD1. The V gene's germline CDR1 is SGHKS and CDR2 YYEKEE (reference sequence). The length of the CDR3 is 17 residues. Trimming took 4 bases from V and 5 from J; bases not matched to a gene: 17. Here the CDR3 reads CASSRYQGGTGPHEQYF. CDR3 DNA sequence: TGTGCCAGCAGCCGATACCAAGGAGGGACAGGCCCGCACGAGCAGTACTTC. Full variable domain (rest looked up from reference TRBV5-5 and TRBJ2-7): DAGVTQSPTHLIKTRGQQVTLRCSPISGHKSVSWYQQVLGQGPQFIFQYYEKEERGRGNFPDRFSARQFPNYSSELNVNALLLGDSALYLCASSRYQGGTGPHEQYFGPGTRLTVT.

The chain uses TRBV13 and TRBJ2-7; TRBD2 aligns across 7 bases. With 0 bases clipped from V and 6 bases from J, the junction kept 5 bases outside the gene matches. The V gene's germline CDR1 is PRHDT and CDR2 FYEKMQ (reference sequence). CDR3 size: 14 residues. The chain's CDR3 is CASSLGLASGEQYF. CDR3 DNA sequence: TGTGCCAGCAGCTTAGGCCTCGCTAGCGGCGAGCAGTACTTC.

The chain links TRBV7-9 to TRBJ1-2, with D possibly TRBD1 on 6 matching bases. With 1 base removed from V and 8 bases from J, the gap between germline ends came to 14 bases. This CDR3 has 14 amino acids. CDR1 SEHNR and CDR2 FQNEAQ come from the germline V gene (reference sequence). The CDR3 reads CASSLVDRFGGYTF. CDR3 in DNA: TGTGCCAGCAGCTTAGTTGACAGGTTCGGGGGCTACACCTTC. Based on the CDR3 plus reference TRBV7-9 and TRBJ1-2, the full variable domain is DTGVSQNPRHKITKRGQNVTFRCDPISEHNRLYWYRQTLGQGPEFLTYFQNEAQLEKSRLLSDRFSAERPKGSFSTLEIQRTEQGDSAMYLCASSLVDRFGGYTFGSGTRLTVV.

This chain uses TRBV2 with TRBJ2-4; D uncertain. CDR3 length: 16 amino acids. The germline CDR1 and CDR2 sequences are SNHLY and FYNNEI. Trimming pared 3 bases from V and 0 bases from J, leaving 12 bases between. DNA of the CDR3: TGTGCCAGCAGTGACGAGGCGGAGCTAGCCAAAAACATTCAGTACTTC. This codes for CASSDEAELAKNIQYF.

The chain is built from TRBV7-2 and TRBJ2-3, with D possibly matching TRBD2 (6 bases). CDR1 is SGHTA and CDR2 is FQGNSA in the germline V gene. This CDR3 is 12 amino acids long. V gave up 3 bases and J gave up 7 bases, with 8 bases separating them. The CDR3 sequence is CASSFGGNTQYF. The CDR3 bases are TGTGCCAGCAGCTTCGGGGGTAATACGCAGTATTTT.

The rearrangement links TRBV5-1 to TRBJ1-1; 9 nucleotides match TRBD1. The junction had 5 bases not matched to a gene; V was cut back by 3 bases and J by 5 bases. CDR3 length equals 14 residues. The germline CDR1 and CDR2 sequences are SGHRS and YFSETQ. The DNA of the CDR3 is TGCGCCAGCAGCTGGCGGGACAGGGATACTGAAGCTTTCTTT. Its protein product is CASSWRDRDTEAFF.

V and J are TRBV7-3 and TRBJ2-2; 11 nucleotides match TRBD2. V lost 5 bases, J lost 7 bases, and 12 bases stayed unmatched. CDR3 size: 17 residues. In germline, CDR1 is SGHTA, CDR2 FQGTGA. The CDR3 region is CASSALLAGGNDGELFF. In DNA, the CDR3 is TGTGCCAGCAGCGCCTTATTAGCGGGGGGGAATGACGGGGAGCTGTTTTTT.

Turning to this clone: The identical CDR3 is also encoded by other nucleotide sequences in the sample. CDR3 loop: CASSVETGGTGELFF. CDR3 nucleotide sequence: TGTGCCAGCAGCGTAGAAACAGGAGGGACCGGGGAGCTGTTTTTT. The chain has TRBV9 and TRBJ2-2; TRBD2 is a possible D gene (6 bases). The CDR3 is made up of 15 amino acids. Germline loops: CDR1 SGDLS, CDR2 YYNGEE. Between the trimmed V and J ends, which lost 0 bases and 5 bases, there was a span of 11 bases. The variable domain in full, completed from reference TRBV9 and TRBJ2-2, reads DSGVTQTPKHLITATGQRVTLRCSPRSGDLSVYWYQQSLDQGLQFLIQYYNGEERAKGNILERFSAQQFPDLHSELNLSSLELGDSALYFCASSVETGGTGELFFGEGSRLTVL.

This chain joins TRBV21-1 and TRBJ1-1; the table assigns TRBD1, which was not confirmed against the DNA. TRBV21-1 is marked as a pseudogene. The CDR3 is made up of 15 amino acids. For the CDR3, the DNA is TGTGCCAGCAGCACCAGGGTGCGGTGGAACACTGAAGCTTTCTTT. This encodes CASSTRVRWNTEAFF.

V gene TRBV30 combines with J gene TRBJ1-2, with a tentative D call TRBD1 (6 bases). There are 16 residues in the CDR3. V dropped 2 bases and J dropped 8 bases, with 24 bases sitting between them. The germline CDR1 and CDR2 sequences are GTSNPN and SVGIG (reference sequence). The CDR3 DNA reads TGTGCCTGGAGTTCCCACAGGGATCCTTTAGAACGCGGCTACACCTTC. As protein: CAWSSHRDPLERGYTF.

In its sample, this clone was seen once. The J gene is TRBJ1-4, the V gene TRBV6-6, with TRBD1 matching 10 bases. After removal of 5 bases from V and 5 bases from J, the junction contained 8 bases not matched to a gene. The CDR3 sequence is 16 residues long. Germline-derived CDR1 and CDR2 are MNHNY and SVGAGI (reference sequence). Here the CDR3 reads CASSQTGGGPNEKLFF. The DNA of the CDR3 is TGTGCCAGCAGTCAGACAGGGGGCGGCCCGAATGAAAAACTGTTTTTT.